These 10 T cell receptor beta chains share one sample of origin, sequenced in a study of cytomegalovirus exposure and HLA in healthy donors. 60 Vbeta and 13 Jbeta primers were used in PCR. The assay was immunoSEQ multiplex PCR, and TCRdb's table has in-frame clones only and misses some. Of about 130,000 clones detected, about 70% appear once; the ten largest clones hold 13%. Sample: PBMCs. The receptors come from a woman aged 55-69 years in good health and CMV-seropositive.

The CDR3 sequence is CASSQNMGGTNTGELFF. The CDR3 DNA reads TGCGCCAGCAGCCAAAATATGGGCGGGACGAACACCGGGGAGCTGTTTTTT. The chain couples TRBV4-3 to TRBJ2-2; D might be TRBD2 (6 bases). V was shortened by 2 bases and J by 0 bases, with 13 bases between the two germline ends. This CDR3 is built from 17 residues. Per the germline V gene, CDR1 is LGHNA and CDR2 is YSLEER.

V gene TRBV21-1 combines with J gene TRBJ2-5; the table gives TRBD1 as D, unverified against the DNA. TRBV21-1 is classified as a pseudogene. This CDR3 comprises 13 residues. The CDR3 here is CASRPDSQETQYF. DNA of the CDR3: TGTGCCAGCAGACCCGACAGCCAAGAGACCCAGTACTTC.

The CDR3 region is CASSEGGNEQFF. The CDR3 DNA follows: TGTGCCAGCAGCGAGGGGGGGAATGAGCAGTTCTTC. The rearrangement links TRBV9 to TRBJ2-1; TRBD2 might be the D (7 bases). Per germline, CDR1 SGDLS and CDR2 YYNGEE. This CDR3 is built from 12 residues. V lost 3 bases and J lost 7, with 8 bases in between.

This clone has just a few counts. V and J are TRBV19 and TRBJ1-1; D not resolved. The germline V gene encodes CDR1 LNHDA and CDR2 SQIVND (reference sequence). V lost 2 bases and J lost 0, with 10 bases in between. This CDR3 is built from 15 residues. The CDR3 DNA reads TGTGCCAGTAGTATAAGGCGGCAGATGAACACTGAAGCTTTCTTT. Protein product: CASSIRRQMNTEAFF.

This clone was counted only a few times. V and J are TRBV19 and TRBJ1-2; maybe TRBD1 (6 bases). Germline values: CDR1 LNHDA, CDR2 SQIVND (reference sequence). The V and J ends lost 4 bases and 4 bases respectively, with 16 bases between them. The CDR3 loop spans 15 amino acids. CDR3 nucleotide sequence: TGTGCCAGTAGTACAACCCACAGGGTATCCTATGGCTACACCTTC. It specifies CASSTTHRVSYGYTF.

The gene calls are TRBV4-3 and TRBJ1-2; D remains unclear. Germline V gene sequence: CDR1 LGHNA, CDR2 YSLEER. V was pared by 1 base and J by 4 bases, with 13 bases between. The CDR3 totals 15 residues. The CDR3 nucleotides are TGCGCCAGCAGCCAAGCGACACCTCGCCTCTATGGCTACACCTTC. It translates to CASSQATPRLYGYTF.

This clone occurred a few times. The V call is TRBV9, the J call TRBJ2-2, with TRBD1 matching over 7 bases. V was pared by 3 bases and J by 0 bases, with 17 bases of the junction left unmatched. CDR3 length: 20 residues. CDR1 is SGDLS and CDR2 is YYNGEE in the germline V gene. CDR3 sequence: CASSENHRGAPETNTGELFF. For the CDR3, the DNA is TGTGCCAGCAGCGAGAACCACAGGGGCGCCCCAGAAACGAACACCGGGGAGCTGTTTTTT.

This sequence joins TRBV4-1 and TRBJ2-3; D is possibly TRBD2 (6 bases). The CDR3 length is 15 residues. V shed 3 bases and J shed 6 bases, with 16 bases lying between them. Germline V CDR1 and CDR2: MGHRA, YSYEKL. CDR3 residues: CASSHGPGVLDTQYF. The CDR3 DNA sequence: TGCGCCAGCAGCCACGGACCGGGAGTACTTGATACGCAGTATTTT.

The V and J genes are TRBV2 and TRBJ2-1, with 7 bases that match TRBD1. The CDR3 covers 13 residues. The ends lost 1 base at V and 7 bases at J; junction bases unmatched: 1. The germline V gene has CDR1 SNHLY and CDR2 FYNNEI. The CDR3: CASSEGRGNEQFF. The CDR3 DNA reads as TGTGCCAGCAGTGAAGGCAGGGGGAATGAGCAGTTCTTC.

V usage is TRBV11-2 and J usage is TRBJ1-3; TRBD1 aligns across 9 bases. V shed 3 bases, J shed 4 bases, and the junction held 1 base outside the gene matches. The CDR3 is made up of 14 amino acids. CDR1 and CDR2 from the germline V gene are SGHAT and FQNNGV. The CDR3 here is CASSFDRGGNTIYF. The CDR3, as DNA: TGTGCCAGCAGCTTCGACAGGGGGGGAAACACCATATATTTT.